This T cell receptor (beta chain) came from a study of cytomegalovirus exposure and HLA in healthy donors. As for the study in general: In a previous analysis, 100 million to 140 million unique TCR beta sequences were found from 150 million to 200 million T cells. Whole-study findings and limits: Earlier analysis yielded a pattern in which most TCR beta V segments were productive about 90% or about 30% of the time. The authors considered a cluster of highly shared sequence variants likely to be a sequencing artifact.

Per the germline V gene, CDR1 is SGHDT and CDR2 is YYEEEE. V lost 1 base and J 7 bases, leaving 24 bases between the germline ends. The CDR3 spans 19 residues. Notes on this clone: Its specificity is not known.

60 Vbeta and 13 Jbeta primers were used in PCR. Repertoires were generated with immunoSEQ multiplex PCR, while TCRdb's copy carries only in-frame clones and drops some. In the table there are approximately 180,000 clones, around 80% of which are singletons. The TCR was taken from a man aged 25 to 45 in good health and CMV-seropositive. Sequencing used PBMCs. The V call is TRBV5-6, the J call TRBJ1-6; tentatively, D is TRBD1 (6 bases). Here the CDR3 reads CASSLFSWDTLSGNSPLHF. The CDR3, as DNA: TGTGCCAGCAGCTTGTTTTCCTGGGACACACTTTCGGGGAATTCACCCCTCCACTTT.